This paragraph covers one T cell receptor beta chain sequence. The antigen this receptor binds is unknown. No much larger clonotype is one base removed from it; base qualities were not supplied. Compared with germline, V lacks 4 bases and J lacks 4 bases; bases without a gene match: 6. CDR1 SNHLY and CDR2 FYNNEI were looked up in the germline V gene. CDR3 length: 15 amino acids, cysteine to phenylalanine. Only the CDR3 region is kept as DNA, spanning 45 bases read in frame from base 1. This record belongs to a study of T cell changes during pregnancy in multiple sclerosis (dated by TCRdb to about 2019). Context from the whole study: Changes in the T cell repertoire over the course of pregnancy were examined in this study in women with multiple sclerosis.

Receptor amplification or capture employed the immunoSEQ multiplex PCR assay. Imported from immuneACCESS, the table was reduced by TCRdb to in-frame sequences with V and J called. These copies leave out some clones; in studies compared against another copy, an unresolved V gene accounts for under half, and the cause of the remainder is not known. Present in this sample are tens of thousands of clones, 90% of which were seen just once. The ten largest clones take up 3.3% of the sample. The TCR comes from a female donor in good health, enrolled as a control in a pregnancy study. This specimen consisted of peripheral blood, obtained in the first trimester of pregnancy. The chain couples TRBV2 to TRBJ2-7; 11 central bases correspond to TRBD2. The bases read TGTGCCAGCAGTGGAAGTCTAGCGGGAGGTTACGAGCAGTACTTC. Translation gives CASSGSLAGGYEQYF.